This TCR beta chain emerged from a study of CD8+CD57+ T cells in acquired aplastic anemia. Genomic DNA served as template for TCR beta VDJ and CDR3 profiling. TCRdb analysed the reads with MiXCR anew, one entry per CDR3 protein. The sample holds approximately 270,000 distinct CDR3 sequences, 55% to 60% seen once. Between the trimmed V and J ends, which lost 2 bases and 4 bases, there was a span of 21 bases. This CDR3 has 18 residues. CDR1 and CDR2 from the germline V gene are SGHDT and YYEEEE. Sequenced input: sorted CD4+, CD8+, or CD8+CD57+ T cells (not recorded which) from PBMCs. This rearrangement joins TRBV5-6 to TRBJ2-2; D is perhaps TRBD1 (6 bases). This receptor was obtained from a human donor with severe aplastic anemia or a healthy control (not recorded which). The CDR3 nucleotides are TGTGCCAGCAGCTTTTCTCTTTTCTTGGGGGCGCGCACCGGGGAGCTGTTTTTT. Amino acid sequence: CASSFSLFLGARTGELFF.